The subject of this entry is one TCR beta chain. As yet, its antigen is unknown. These data belong to a study of CD8 T cells in ankylosing spondylitis. TCRdb reanalysed the 5' RACE reads using MiXCR and keeps one entry per CDR3 protein. The table shows 35,000 to 50,000 distinct CDR3 sequences, with 10% occurring only once. Study conclusions and caveats: Earlier literature documents some of the motif variants in reactive arthritis synovial fluid and blood. The clones that were linked to disease were reported to be significantly enriched in matched synovial fluid samples from ankylosing spondylitis patients.

Input material: blood, either unsorted or a sorted T cell fraction (not recorded which). This receptor was taken from a male donor with ankylosing spondylitis or in good health (not recorded which).

The CDR3 DNA reads TGTGCCAGCAGTTTGGGGACCATGGAAAACATTCAGTACTTC. Its translation: CASSLGTMENIQYF. The rearrangement links TRBV12-3 or TRBV12-4 to TRBJ2-4; possibly TRBD1 or TRBD2 for D (5 bases each). V lost 3 bases to trimming and J lost 5 bases, with 11 bases between them. The CDR3 sequence is 14 residues long.